This T cell receptor beta chain came from a study of T cells after yellow fever vaccination. Study context: Fractions of limited cellularity were prepared by means of SMART-Seq v4 Ultra Low Input.

Germline V gives CDR1 SGHVS, CDR2 FQNEAQ. This CDR3 has 14 amino acids. V gave up 1 base and J gave up 7 bases, with 11 bases separating them. Many counts were recorded for this clonotype. What it binds is not known. TCR cDNA, made by 5'RACE template switching, carried an added universal primer site and UMIs. TCRdb re-derived calls from the 5' RACE reads in MiXCR, one entry per CDR3 protein. The sample yields about 63,000 distinct CDR3 sequences, roughly 7.3% seen once. Findings and limits, study-wide: Repertoires sorted by FACS could include abundant clonotypes that are contaminants from the bulk population. Post-booster repertoires contained most primary-vaccination clones again (about 95% CD4, around 89% CD8).

Sequenced material: CD8+ T cells sorted from PBMCs, taken 15 days after the yellow fever booster vaccination. The origin of this receptor is a man younger than 40 who received the YFV17D yellow fever vaccine. This sequence joins TRBV7-8 and TRBJ2-1, with D possibly matching TRBD2 (5 bases). The CDR3 loop is CASSLERGMNEQFF. The CDR3 DNA is TGTGCCAGCAGCTTAGAGCGAGGGATGAATGAGCAGTTCTTC.